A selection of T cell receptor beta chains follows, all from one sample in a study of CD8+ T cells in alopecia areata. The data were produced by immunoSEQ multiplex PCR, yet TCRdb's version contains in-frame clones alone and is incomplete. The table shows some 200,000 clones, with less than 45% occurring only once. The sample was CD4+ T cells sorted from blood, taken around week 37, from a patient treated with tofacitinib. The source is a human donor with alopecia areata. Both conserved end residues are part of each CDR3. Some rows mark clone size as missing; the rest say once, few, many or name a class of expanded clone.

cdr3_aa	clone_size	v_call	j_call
CASSNRDSSYEQYF	-	TRBV5-6	TRBJ2-7
CASIPARGHTDTQYF	-	TRBV6-1	TRBJ2-3
CASSRTAGELFF	-	TRBV13	TRBJ2-2
CASSLPPRDTQYF	-	TRBV28	TRBJ2-3
CASSINRDSGGYTF	-	TRBV11-2	TRBJ1-2
CSVEAGVGAYEQYF	-	TRBV29-1	TRBJ2-7
CASSAPGQGGEQYF	few	TRBV28	TRBJ2-7
CASSSDDSYEQYF	few	TRBV7-9	TRBJ2-7
CASSFSDYGYTF	once	TRBV5-1	TRBJ1-2
CAWSYRGVNEQYF	-	TRBV30	TRBJ2-7
CASSQTPGYGYTF	-	TRBV5-1	TRBJ1-2
CASSQERGQGYEQYF	-	TRBV4-3	TRBJ2-7
CASSPSGATETQYF	few	TRBV4-1	TRBJ2-5
CAWTTTTGPEAFF	-	TRBV30	TRBJ1-1
CASSTLVTTYSYNEQFF	-	TRBV28	TRBJ2-1
CSSRQGAVAEAFF	-	TRBV29-1	TRBJ1-1